This T cell receptor beta chain was found in a study of radiation and T cells in renal cell carcinoma. General study findings and limits: From baseline, blood top tumor clonotypes peaked at 2 weeks post-radiation.

This sample's time point: blood 4 weeks post-SBRT, at nephrectomy. Regarding treatment: 15 Gy SBRT to primary tumor, nephrectomy 4 weeks later. Assay: immunoSEQ multiplex PCR; the TCRdb copy retains only in-frame clones and omits some. The profile covers 120,000 to 150,000 clones, with around 88% appearing a single time and less than 20% taken by the ten largest. The CDR3 is 13 amino acids. Trimming shortened V by 5 bases and J by 5 bases, and 12 bases separated the two germline ends. In germline, CDR1 is LNHNV, CDR2 YYDKDF (reference sequence). In the case of this clone: Its antigen is not identified.

This sequence was found in a woman aged 45-59 years with renal cell carcinoma. The rearrangement links TRBV15 to TRBJ2-5; D possibly matches TRBD1 or TRBD2 (5 bases each). The sequenced sample was blood, obtained from a patient whose treatment included radiotherapy and nephrectomy. This CDR3 is CATSPRDGETQYF. CDR3 bases: TGTGCCACCAGCCCCCGGGACGGGGAGACCCAGTACTTC.